In its sample, the clone carrying this T cell receptor (beta chain) was seen a few times. The antigen is not known. The data were taken from a study of early T cells in non-severe SARS-CoV-2 infection. Study-wide context: The sequenced material was bulk RNA from unsorted whole blood, and its chains were unpaired. Findings and limits, study-wide: CD4 and private specificities were missed by VDJdb matching, which favored anti-spike CD8 responses.

Losses at the gene ends were 4 bases for V and 3 bases for J; bases not matched to a gene: 4. The germline V gene has CDR1 SEHNR and CDR2 FQNEAQ (reference sequence). CDR3 length: 14 residues. Each single cDNA molecule received a unique molecular identifier. TCRdb redid the calling of the 5' RACE reads with MiXCR, one entry per CDR3 protein. The sample lists about 61,000 distinct CDR3 sequences; around 12% were seen once. This sample comprised whole blood, obtained at baseline. This clonotype was sampled from an adult who was a healthcare worker with PCR-confirmed SARS-CoV-2 infection or an uninfected control (not recorded which). The donor label of this sample is uncertain. The genes are TRBV7-9 and TRBJ2-3; 7 nucleotides align to TRBD2. Here the CDR3 DNA reads TGTGCCAGCAGCTCAGCGGGGAAAACAGATACGCAGTATTTT. It translates to CASSSAGKTDTQYF.